This T cell receptor (beta chain) emerged from a study of Graves' ophthalmopathy and Graves' hyperthyroidism. Amplifying from RNA transcripts, the study obtained TCR beta CDR3 regions. Amplification began with first-round RT-PCR using HTBI primers, then second-round multiplex PCR was performed. Each CDR3 protein gets one entry after TCRdb re-called the multiplex PCR reads with MiXCR. This table holds 500,000 to 800,000 distinct CDR3 sequences, just over 40% found once. Exclusion applied to patients with other autoimmune diseases, uncontrolled infections, pregnancy or lactation. Sequencing was done on a sample of peripheral blood. The sequence was collected from an adult man with Graves' ophthalmopathy.

The CDR3 loop is CASSVGGLQYF. In DNA form, the CDR3 reads TGTGCCAGCAGCGTCGGCGGTTTGCAGTACTTC. The chain uses TRBV25-1 and TRBJ2-7, with D unclear. CDR1 is MGHDK, CDR2 SYGVNS, per germline. V lost 6 bases, J lost 9 bases, and 12 bases lay in between. The CDR3 sequence is 11 residues long.